A single sample gave rise to the 3 T cell receptor beta chains below, sequenced in a study of vaccination effects on CD4 cells after COVID-19. Their antigens are not known. Before sequencing, viral peptide pools were used by the ViraFEST assay to expand antigen-specific CD4+ T cells. Once cultured for roughly 10 days, the cells underwent separation to obtain CD4+ T cells. This individual contracted SARS-CoV-2 between March and December 2020, as verified by PCR. The repertoire was sequenced with immunoSEQ multiplex PCR; TCRdb's copy has only in-frame clones and lacks some. The repertoire holds some 19,000 clones, roughly 74% seen once, with approximately 38% in the top ten. The material sequenced was CD4+ T cells from PBMCs cultured with a peptide pool, taken before COVID-19 vaccination. These receptors came from a human donor who had a prior SARS-CoV-2 infection.

This clone was seen a few times. The chain links TRBV6-6 to TRBJ1-1; D is unclear. Deletions cut 2 bases from V and 3 bases from J, with 4 bases between. This CDR3 is built from 12 residues. The V gene's germline CDR1 is MNHNY and CDR2 SVGAGI (reference sequence). CDR3 in amino acids: CASSYMDTEAFF. The DNA of the CDR3 is TGTGCCAGCAGTTACATGGACACTGAAGCTTTCTTT.

This clone has a single count. The V call is TRBV9, the J call TRBJ2-3; TRBD2 matches at 9 bases. The ends lost 0 bases at V and 2 bases at J; junction bases unmatched: 4. Germline V CDR1 and CDR2: SGDLS, YYNGEE. The CDR3 has 16 residues. The DNA of the CDR3 is TGTGCCAGCAGCGTAGGCGGGGGGGTAAACACAGATACGCAGTATTTT. This codes for CASSVGGGVNTDTQYF.

The gene calls are TRBV7-2 and TRBJ2-1; TRBD1 is a possible D gene (6 bases). The CDR3 totals 15 residues. Trimming left V 1 base short and J 7 bases short, with 14 bases between. Per the germline V gene, CDR1 is SGHTA and CDR2 is FQGNSA. This chain's CDR3 is CASSLGTGNWNEQFF. The DNA for the CDR3 is TGTGCCAGCAGCTTAGGAACAGGGAACTGGAATGAGCAGTTCTTC.